The 20 T cell receptor beta chains below were found in one sample sequenced in a study of blood T cell repertoires in COVID-19. TCRdb keeps only in-frame clones here, not all; method: immunoSEQ multiplex PCR. Of fewer than 50,000 clones in the sample, 86% are singletons; the top ten hold approximately 14%. The material sequenced was peripheral blood. These TCRs come from a human donor in a cohort sampled during active COVID-19.

The chain joins TRBV9 to TRBJ2-5; possibly TRBD1 for D (5 bases). The germline V gene encodes CDR1 SGDLS and CDR2 YYNGEE. V gave up 3 bases and J gave up 5 bases, with 14 bases separating them. This CDR3 contains 14 residues. CDR3: CASSATGAGETQYF. CDR3 bases: TGTGCCAGCAGCGCTACTGGGGCAGGGGAGACCCAGTACTTC.

The V gene is TRBV12-3 or TRBV12-4, the J gene TRBJ2-3, with D uncertain. This CDR3 contains 13 residues. Trimming pared 2 bases from V and 2 bases from J, leaving 5 bases between. The CDR3: CASSLQDTDTQYF. The CDR3 DNA is TGTGCCAGCAGTTTACAGGACACAGATACGCAGTATTTT.

A few counts support this clone. This chain joins TRBV29-1 and TRBJ1-2, with 7 bases that match TRBD1. The junction had 7 bases not matched to a gene; V was cut back by 2 bases and J by 4 bases. The CDR3 consists of 14 residues. The germline V gene has CDR1 SQVTM and CDR2 ANQGSEA. CDR3 loop: CSVEMRQGSYGYTF. CDR3 DNA sequence: TGCAGCGTTGAAATGCGACAGGGATCCTATGGCTACACCTTC. The full variable domain, rest sourced from reference TRBV29-1 and TRBJ1-2, is SAVISQKPSRDICQRGTSLTIQCQVDSQVTMMFWYRQQPGQSLTLIATANQGSEATYESGFVIDKFPISRPNLTFSTLTVSNMSPEDSSIYLCSVEMRQGSYGYTFGSGTRLTVV.

This chain connects TRBV6-1 to TRBJ2-1; TRBD2 matches at 9 bases. Germline V lookup: CDR1 MNHNS, CDR2 SASEGT. CDR3 length equals 15 residues. With 2 bases clipped from V and 7 bases from J, the junction kept 6 bases outside the gene matches. The CDR3 DNA reads TGTGCCAGCAGTGAACTGTTAGCGGGGGTAAATGAGCAGTTCTTC. Encoded protein: CASSELLAGVNEQFF.

CDR3 DNA sequence: TGTGCCAGTAGTATCTCCGGGGCAGATACGCAGTATTTT. It translates to CASSISGADTQYF. The chain links TRBV19 to TRBJ2-3; perhaps TRBD2 as D (5 bases). This CDR3 is built from 13 residues. V gave up 3 bases and J gave up 4 bases, with 8 bases separating them. Germline V gives CDR1 LNHDA, CDR2 SQIVND (reference sequence).

V usage is TRBV27 and J usage is TRBJ1-1; D not resolved. Deletions cut 5 bases from V and 1 base from J, with 8 bases between. This CDR3 is 13 amino acids long. The germline V gene has CDR1 MNHEY and CDR2 SMNVEV (reference sequence). CDR3 in DNA: TGTGCCAGCAGTGGAGACGGGAACACTGAAGCTTTCTTT. Translated: CASSGDGNTEAFF.

This chain connects TRBV7-8 to TRBJ2-3, with D maybe TRBD1 (6 bases). The V gene lost 7 bases and the J gene lost 6 bases, with 17 bases spanning the gap. Germline V lookup: CDR1 SGHVS, CDR2 FQNEAQ. This CDR3 is built from 14 residues. This chain's CDR3 is CASTMTGSLDTQYF. CDR3 coding DNA: TGTGCCAGCACCATGACAGGATCTCTGGATACGCAGTATTTT.

The chain is built from TRBV7-3 and TRBJ2-1; the match to TRBD1 covers 7 bases. Germline values: CDR1 SGHTA, CDR2 FQGTGA. V lost 0 bases and J lost 7; bases outside the gene matches: 15. The CDR3 covers 18 residues. The CDR3 nucleotides are TGTGCCAGCAGCTTAACGCCCAGACAGGGCGGTTTGTTGAATGAGCAGTTCTTC. This encodes CASSLTPRQGGLLNEQFF.

The chain couples TRBV5-5 to TRBJ1-1, with 11 bases matching TRBD1. After removal of 0 bases from V and 7 bases from J, the junction contained 5 bases not matched to a gene. Germline-derived CDR1 and CDR2 are SGHKS and YYEKEE (reference sequence). The CDR3 runs to 15 residues. CDR3 bases: TGTGCCAGCAGCTTGGATTGGGACAGGGGGAGTGAAGCTTTCTTT. Protein product: CASSLDWDRGSEAFF.

The sample holds one count of this clone. This chain links TRBV5-8 with TRBJ2-7; TRBD2 agrees at 8 bases. The CDR3 consists of 15 residues. V dropped 0 bases and J dropped 5; count of bases not matched to a gene: 7. Germline-derived CDR1 and CDR2 are SGHTS and YDEGEE. In DNA, the CDR3 is TGTGCCAGCAGCTTGGAGGGGGGACTAGTCCACGAGCAGTACTTC. Its protein product is CASSLEGGLVHEQYF.

This CDR3 reads CASSSSQGFEQYF. CDR3 nucleotides: TGCGCCAGCAGCTCTTCCCAGGGCTTCGAGCAGTACTTC. The chain combines TRBV5-1 with TRBJ2-7; D is perhaps TRBD1 (5 bases). CDR1 is SGHRS and CDR2 is YFSETQ in the germline V gene. Trimming cost V 3 bases and J 6 bases, with 13 bases left between them. The CDR3 sequence is 13 residues long.

CDR3 amino acids: CSVEEGAGEDNEQFF. The CDR3 coding sequence is TGCAGCGTTGAAGAGGGAGCGGGAGAGGACAATGAGCAGTTCTTC. This sequence joins TRBV29-1 and TRBJ2-1; 8 bases are a match to TRBD2. CDR3 length equals 15 residues. V was pared by 0 bases and J by 5 bases, with 6 bases of the junction left unmatched. CDR1 SQVTM and CDR2 ANQGSEA come from the germline V gene.

V usage is TRBV2 and J usage is TRBJ1-1, with D perhaps matching TRBD1 (6 bases). Trimming took off 1 base at V and 4 bases at J, with 22 bases between the two ends. Germline assignment: CDR1 SNHLY and CDR2 FYNNEI. CDR3 length: 18 residues. Here the CDR3 reads CASSEVGLSGGLGTEAFF. DNA for the CDR3: TGTGCCAGCAGTGAAGTGGGACTTAGCGGGGGGCTTGGCACTGAAGCTTTCTTT.

The gene calls are TRBV18 and TRBJ2-4, with D perhaps matching TRBD2 (6 bases). The CDR3 is 13 residues long. Germline CDR1 and CDR2: KGHSH and LQKENI. The germline V and J ends were trimmed by 2 bases and 9 bases, with 11 bases remaining between them. CDR3 region: CASSPGGVGIQYF. The CDR3 nucleotides are TGTGCCAGCTCACCAGGCGGGGTGGGCATTCAGTACTTC.

This clone was seen only once. V and J are TRBV5-1 and TRBJ2-3; D possibly corresponds to TRBD2 (5 bases). The CDR3 has 13 residues. Trimming shortened V by 4 bases and J by 3 bases, and 9 bases separated the two germline ends. Germline CDR1 is SGHRS and CDR2 is YFSETQ. Written as DNA, the CDR3 is TGCGCCAGCAGCATGTCGGGGACAGATACGCAGTATTTT. Amino acids: CASSMSGTDTQYF.

The gene calls are TRBV10-3 and TRBJ1-2; D is perhaps TRBD1 (6 bases). Trimming took off 4 bases at V and 6 bases at J, with 15 bases between the two ends. CDR3 length equals 14 residues. Germline CDR1 ENHRY, CDR2 SYGVKD. The CDR3 spells CAISGGPQGNGYTF. The CDR3 bases are TGTGCCATCAGTGGGGGACCGCAGGGGAATGGCTACACCTTC.

A note on this clone: Germline and junction disagree at one end, which may indicate a read error. The J gene is TRBJ1-2, the V gene TRBV5-1; TRBD1 agrees at 10 bases. The length of the CDR3 is 15 residues. Per germline, CDR1 SGHRS and CDR2 YFSETQ. The CDR3 region is CASSIRQGARDGYTF. The CDR3 DNA follows: TGCGCCAGCAGCATACGACAGGGGGCGCGGGATGGGTACACCTTC.

This clone has more than one count but fewer than ten. The chain carries TRBV11-2 and TRBJ2-7; perhaps TRBD2 as D (6 bases). CDR1 is SGHAT, CDR2 FQNNGV, per germline. This CDR3 has 12 residues. Trimming stripped 7 bases from V and 1 base from J, with 8 bases between. This CDR3 is CASKGRSYEQYF. In DNA, the CDR3 is TGTGCCAGCAAGGGGAGGTCCTACGAGCAGTACTTC. Complete variable domain (other parts from reference TRBV11-2 and TRBJ2-7): EAGVAQSPRYKIIEKRQSVAFWCNPISGHATLYWYQQILGQGPKLLIQFQNNGVVDDSQLPKDRFSAERLKGVDSTLKIQPAKLEDSAVYLCASKGRSYEQYFGPGTRLTVT.

V and J are TRBV27 and TRBJ1-5; D might be TRBD1 (5 bases). Trimming removed 2 bases at V and 5 bases at J, with 10 bases between. Germline-derived CDR1 and CDR2 are MNHEY and SMNVEV (reference sequence). This CDR3 contains 14 residues. CDR3 coding DNA: TGTGCCAGCAGTTTACTAGGGGCCCATCAGCCCCAGCATTTT. This sequence encodes CASSLLGAHQPQHF.

This clone appeared a few times. The rearrangement links TRBV24-1 to TRBJ2-1, with D possibly being TRBD1 (5 bases). V shed 6 bases and J shed 6 bases, with 14 bases lying between them. The CDR3 runs to 14 residues. CDR1 is KGHDR, CDR2 SFDVKD, per germline. The CDR3 reads CATSSGKGANEQFF. CDR3 DNA sequence: TGTGCCACCAGTTCAGGGAAAGGGGCCAATGAGCAGTTCTTC.